This T cell receptor beta chain is from a study of T cell responses to AZD1222 COVID-19 vaccine. TCRdb's copy holds only in-frame clones and misses some; the assay was immunoSEQ multiplex PCR. The sample contains over 150,000 clones, about 90% of which appear only once. Trimming pared 6 bases from V and 2 bases from J, leaving 14 bases between. This CDR3 is built from 15 residues. Per the germline V gene, CDR1 is LNHDA and CDR2 is SQIVND (reference sequence). The chain combines TRBV19 with TRBJ2-1; tentatively, D is TRBD2 (5 bases). The sample here was peripheral blood, taken on day 0 of AZD1222 vaccination. The receptor was derived from an adult in good health. The CDR3 here is CASSPRLAAYNEQFF. The CDR3 nucleotides read TGTGCCAGTAGCCCTCGTCTAGCAGCCTACAATGAGCAGTTCTTC.